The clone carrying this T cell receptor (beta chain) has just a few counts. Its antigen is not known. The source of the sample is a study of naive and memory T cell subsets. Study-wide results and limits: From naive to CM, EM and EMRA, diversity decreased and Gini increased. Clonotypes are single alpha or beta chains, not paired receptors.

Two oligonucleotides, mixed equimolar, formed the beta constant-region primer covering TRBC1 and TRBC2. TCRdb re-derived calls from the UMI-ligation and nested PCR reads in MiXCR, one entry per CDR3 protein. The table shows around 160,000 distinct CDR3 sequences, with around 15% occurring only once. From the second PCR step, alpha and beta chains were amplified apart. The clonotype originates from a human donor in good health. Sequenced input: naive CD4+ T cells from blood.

The CDR3 DNA reads as TGTGCCAGCAGCTTAGAACTAGCGGGTACAGATACGCAGTATTTT. It yields the protein CASSLELAGTDTQYF. This rearrangement joins TRBV7-9 to TRBJ2-3; TRBD2 matches 9 bases. Germline CDR1 is SEHNR and CDR2 is FQNEAQ (reference sequence). V shed 1 base and J 3 bases; nucleotides not matched to a gene: 2. The CDR3 is 15 amino acids.